The rows below give T cell receptor beta chains drawn from one sample of a study of blood T cell repertoires in COVID-19. Data came from immunoSEQ multiplex PCR; TCRdb stores just in-frame clones and leaves some out. The sample yields 200,000 or so clones, under 85% seen once. Sequences were obtained from peripheral blood. All receptors come from a man in his fifties or sixties with active or convalescent COVID-19. The CDR3 runs from the conserved cysteine through the conserved F or W. A D gene is named only where the DNA matches it firmly. Clone size appears in some rows only: once, few, many, or a class for an expanded clone.

TRBJ2-7,TRBD2,.,TRBV7-8,CASSLVRTSGSQYF,TGTGCCAGCAGCTTAGTGCGGACTAGCGGGAGTCAGTACTTC
TRBJ2-3,TRBD2,once,TRBV10-3,CAISVQRESADTQYF,TGTGCCATCAGTGTCCAGCGGGAGAGCGCAGATACGCAGTATTTT
TRBJ1-1,.,few,TRBV11-2,CASSSYRWDTEAFF,TGTGCCAGCAGCTCCTACAGGTGGGACACTGAAGCTTTCTTT
TRBJ1-1,TRBD1,.,TRBV5-4,CASSFGTGGRAFF,TGTGCCAGCAGCTTTGGGACAGGGGGTAGGGCTTTCTTT
TRBJ2-1,.,.,TRBV3-1/TRBV3-2,CASSQGLGLALSYNEQFF,TGTGCCAGCAGCCAAGGTTTAGGGCTAGCCCTTTCCTACAATGAGCAGTTCTTC
TRBJ1-5,TRBD1,.,TRBV2,CASSDFPGQGGGNQPQHF,TGTGCCAGCAGTGACTTCCCGGGACAGGGGGGAGGCAATCAGCCCCAGCATTTT
TRBJ2-2,.,few,TRBV6-2/TRBV6-3,CASSYLATGELFF,TGTGCCAGCAGTTACCTAGCGACCGGGGAGCTGTTTTTT
TRBJ1-5,TRBD1,.,TRBV28,CASREGAGNQPQHF,TGTGCCAGCAGGGAGGGGGCCGGCAATCAGCCCCAGCATTTT
TRBJ1-1,.,few,TRBV15,CATSRDVNTEAFF,TGTGCCACCAGCAGAGACGTGAACACTGAAGCTTTCTTT
TRBJ2-2,TRBD2,.,TRBV6-2/TRBV6-3,CASSSLRGAGDNTGELFF,TGTGCCAGCAGTTCCCTCCGAGGGGCGGGGGATAACACCGGGGAGCTGTTTTTT
TRBJ2-1,TRBD2,.,TRBV7-8,CASSAGLAGENEQFF,TGTGCCAGCAGCGCGGGACTAGCGGGAGAAAATGAGCAGTTCTTC
TRBJ2-4,.,once,TRBV12-2,CASRSPGLAGEAKNIQYF,TGTGCAAGTCGCTCCCCTGGCCTAGCGGGAGAAGCCAAAAACATTCAGTACTTC
TRBJ2-7,TRBD2,.,TRBV29-1,CSVRGEGTYEQYF,TGCAGCGTCCGTGGGGAGGGTACATACGAGCAGTACTTC
TRBJ1-1,.,.,TRBV10-3,CAIRGFGQQNTEAFF,TGTGCCATCAGAGGTTTCGGACAGCAGAACACTGAAGCTTTCTTT
TRBJ2-7,.,.,TRBV19,CASSPSGPGGQRHEQYF,TGTGCCAGTAGTCCCAGTGGCCCCGGGGGACAGAGACACGAGCAGTACTTC
TRBJ2-7,.,.,TRBV5-1,CASSPDFRTPLYEQYF,TGCGCCAGCAGCCCCGATTTTCGGACTCCCCTCTACGAGCAGTACTTC
TRBJ2-3,.,.,TRBV2,CATSFSDTQYF,TGTGCCACGTCTTTTTCAGATACGCAGTATTTT
TRBJ1-2,TRBD1,.,TRBV7-2,CASSLGQSYGYTF,TGTGCCAGCAGCTTGGGACAGTCCTATGGCTACACCTTC
TRBJ2-5,.,few,TRBV4-3,CASSQGGSGETQYF,TGCGCCAGCAGCCAAGGGGGCAGTGGGGAGACCCAGTACTTC
TRBJ2-1,.,.,TRBV4-3,CASSQDLAKNQFF,TGCGCCAGCAGCCAAGATTTGGCCAAAAATCAGTTCTTC
TRBJ2-2,TRBD2,.,TRBV5-1,CASSPGGTGELFF,TGCGCCAGCAGTCCGGGGGGCACCGGGGAGCTGTTTTTT
TRBJ1-5,TRBD1,.,TRBV6-5,CASRTGFSQPQHF,TGTGCCAGCAGGACAGGGTTCAGTCAGCCCCAGCATTTT
TRBJ2-7,.,.,TRBV5-1,CASSFGVSGSYEQYF,TGCGCCAGCAGCTTTGGGGTTAGCGGATCCTACGAGCAGTACTTC
TRBJ2-6,TRBD1,.,TRBV3-1/TRBV3-2,CASSFRAGGSGANVLTF,TGTGCCAGCAGCTTCCGCGCAGGGGGCTCTGGGGCCAACGTCCTGACTTTC
TRBJ1-2,.,.,TRBV30,CAWSGTASSYGYTF,TGTGCCTGGAGTGGGACAGCAAGCTCCTATGGCTACACCTTC
TRBJ2-1,.,.,TRBV28,CASRENPRDEQFF,TGTGCCAGCAGGGAAAATCCACGGGATGAGCAGTTCTTC
TRBJ2-6,TRBD1,once,TRBV5-1,CASSLARTGLGGANVLTF,TGCGCCAGCAGCTTGGCAAGGACAGGCCTTGGAGGGGCCAACGTCCTGACTTTC
TRBJ2-3,.,.,TRBV30,CAWSVRVGGTDTQYF,TGTGCCTGGAGTGTACGGGTGGGAGGAACAGATACGCAGTATTTT
TRBJ2-1,TRBD2,.,TRBV28,CASSPTNGGVNEQFF,TGTGCCAGCAGTCCTACCAATGGGGGGGTCAATGAGCAGTTCTTC
TRBJ1-1,.,.,TRBV20-1,CSALMNTEAFF,TGCAGTGCCCTAATGAACACTGAAGCTTTCTTT
TRBJ1-1,.,.,TRBV5-1,CASSSSQGNTEAFF,TGCGCCAGCAGCTCAAGCCAGGGAAACACTGAAGCTTTCTTT
TRBJ1-1,TRBD1,.,TRBV25-1,CASSEPLDRAPAFF,TGTGCCAGCAGTGAACCCTTGGACAGGGCTCCCGCTTTCTTT
TRBJ1-6,.,.,TRBV7-2,CASSLGGPWEPLHF,TGTGCCAGCAGCTTAGGGGGGCCCTGGGAACCCCTCCACTTT
TRBJ2-3,.,once,TRBV9,CASTPLSGRTDTQYF,TGTGCCAGCACTCCCCTTAGCGGTCGCACAGATACGCAGTATTTT
TRBJ1-5,TRBD1,.,TRBV7-2,CASSEGQGGLRPQHF,TGTGCCAGCAGCGAAGGACAGGGGGGGTTACGACCCCAGCATTTT
TRBJ1-2,.,.,TRBV27,CASRSVLDYGYTF,TGTGCCAGCAGATCCGTCCTTGACTATGGCTACACCTTC
TRBJ2-3,.,few,TRBV11-2,CASSVRSASTDTQYF,TGTGCCAGCAGCGTCCGGAGCGCTAGCACAGATACGCAGTATTTT
TRBJ2-7,.,.,TRBV28,CASTPGYEQYF,TGTGCCAGCACCCCGGGATACGAGCAGTACTTC
TRBJ2-7,.,.,TRBV11-2,CASSLRVEQYF,TGTGCCAGCAGTCTCAGGGTCGAGCAGTACTTC
TRBJ1-2,TRBD1,.,TRBV10-3,CAISPLGTGNGYTF,TGTGCCATCAGTCCTCTCGGGACAGGTAATGGCTACACCTTC
TRBJ2-7,TRBD2,.,TRBV30,CAWSVRAGRVGEQYF,TGTGCCTGGAGTGTACGGGCAGGGAGGGTCGGCGAGCAGTACTTC
TRBJ1-1,TRBD1,once,TRBV7-3,CASSPGAGGAGTEAFF,TGTGCCAGCAGCCCGGGGGCAGGGGGCGCAGGCACTGAAGCTTTCTTT